The sequence of this TCR beta chain was determined in a study of blood T cell repertoires in COVID-19. Study context: The samples span acute and convalescent COVID-19 from the United States, Italy and Spain. Sources were T cells, B-cell-depleted T cells, or PBMCs; the material itself was cDNA or gDNA.

Germline lookup yields CDR1 MNHEY and CDR2 SMNVEV (reference sequence). There are 13 residues in the CDR3. The V end lost 6 bases, the J end lost 13 bases, and 19 bases lay between the germline ends. Participant-given clinical history determined each cohort assignment. Original methodology: Amplified reference gene primers provided the basis for estimating nucleated cell counts. The method was immunoSEQ multiplex PCR; TCRdb's version includes in-frame clones alone and lacks a portion of them. Clone size and the V and J calls come from that table; the DNA yielded D and trimming. Here the sample spans roughly 360,000 clones, around nine tenths being singletons.

The rearrangement joins TRBV27 to TRBJ2-1; no definite D call. The receptor comes from a woman aged 30 to 39 with acute COVID-19. Sequencing used PBMCs or T cells enriched from blood (not recorded which). The CDR3: CASSSRTGGRQFF. CDR3 nucleotides: TGTGCCAGCAGCAGCCGAACTGGCGGTCGTCAGTTCTTC.